This is a list of T cell receptor beta chains from one sample in a study of T cell repertoires in cytomegalovirus infection. MiXCR was run by TCRdb on the reads, yielding one entry per CDR3 protein. The data contain approximately 700,000 distinct CDR3 sequences, less than 40% of them seen just once; the ten biggest clones take up 2.8%. Sequencing was done on a sample of PBMCs. These receptors came from a human donor in good health (CMV status not recorded). Some clones in this sample may be carry-over from other donors' samples. Each CDR3 is given with its conserved first and last residue. Fields, in order: clone size, J gene, V gene, D gene, CDR3 DNA, CDR3 protein. A D gene is named only where the DNA matches it firmly. Clone size, where shown, is once, few, many, or a class for clones that have expanded.

>NA|TRBJ2-1|TRBV9|TRBD2
TGTGCCAGCAGCCCCACCCCCGCGGGGGGGCGCTACAATGAGCAGTTCTTC
CASSPTPAGGRYNEQFF
>NA|TRBJ2-7|TRBV7-2|TRBD2
TGTGCCAGCAGCCAAACGCTAGCGGGAGGTGAGGGGCAGTACTTC
CASSQTLAGGEGQYF
>few|TRBJ1-1|TRBV19|NA
TGTGCCAGTAGTCCCTCGGGGGGACACAACACTGAAGCTTTCTTT
CASSPSGGHNTEAFF
>NA|TRBJ1-1|TRBV5-6|NA
TGTGCCAGCAGCTTGGACCAAGGGGCCACTGAAGCTTTCTTT
CASSLDQGATEAFF
>few|TRBJ2-3|TRBV5-5|NA
TGTGCCAGCAGCTACGACAGGATCCCCACAGATACGCAGTATTTT
CASSYDRIPTDTQYF
>few|TRBJ2-1|TRBV7-2|NA
TGTGCCAGCAGCTCTATGCGCGTACGTGGGGAGCAGTTCTTC
CASSSMRVRGEQFF
>NA|TRBJ2-5|TRBV6-6|TRBD2
TGTGCCAGCAGTTACGGGCTAGCGGAGATGGAGACCCAGTACTTC
CASSYGLAEMETQYF
>many|TRBJ2-7|TRBV28|TRBD1
TGTGCCAGCAGTTTGGGCAGGGGGCCCTACGAGCAGTACTTC
CASSLGRGPYEQYF
>NA|TRBJ2-3|TRBV27|TRBD2
TGTGCCAGCAGTTTATTTTCGGGGGGAAGCACAGATACGCAGTATTTT
CASSLFSGGSTDTQYF
>few|TRBJ1-4|TRBV6-1|NA
TGTGCCACCGACCGACCTAATGAAAAACTGTTTTTT
CATDRPNEKLFF
>few|TRBJ1-6|TRBV12-3/TRBV12-4|NA
TGTGCCAGCAGTTTAAATGAGGGTAATTCACCCCTCCACTTT
CASSLNEGNSPLHF
>few|TRBJ1-6|TRBV28|NA
TGTGCCAGCAGTGTCGACAGACCAAGCTCCTATAATTCACCCCTCCACTTT
CASSVDRPSSYNSPLHF
>few|TRBJ2-1|TRBV7-8|NA
TGTGCCAGCAGCTTTGGGGGAGACCGTGAGGGCCGGCATGAGCAGTTCTTC
CASSFGGDREGRHEQFF
>few|TRBJ2-7|TRBV12-3/TRBV12-4|NA
TGTGCCAGCGGTCCCGTCCCCTACGAGCAGTACTTC
CASGPVPYEQYF
>NA|TRBJ2-2|TRBV18|NA
TGTGCCAGCTCACCATTCGGCGGGGAGCTGTTTTTT
CASSPFGGELFF
>few|TRBJ2-3|TRBV28|TRBD2
TGTGCCAGCAGTTTTGGGACTAGCGCTTACGGCACAGATACGCAGTATTTT
CASSFGTSAYGTDTQYF
>NA|TRBJ1-1|TRBV19|NA
TGTGCCAGTAGTGTTACAATGAACACTGAAGCTTTCTTT
CASSVTMNTEAFF
>few|TRBJ2-2|TRBV7-9|TRBD1
TGTGCCAGCAGCTTCAGAGGCCGGGACAGGGGCACCGGGGAGCTGTTTTTT
CASSFRGRDRGTGELFF
>NA|TRBJ1-1|TRBV7-6|NA
TGTGCCAGCAGCTTAGAACAGCCGACGGTGAACACTGAAGCTTTCTTT
CASSLEQPTVNTEAFF
>NA|TRBJ2-5|TRBV7-6|TRBD1
TGTTCCAGAACCCGCGGCAGGGGGCAAGAGACCCAGTACTTC
CSRTRGRGQETQYF
>NA|TRBJ2-4|TRBV19|NA
TGTGCCAGCGGAAAGGGAGCCAAAAACATTCAGTACTTC
CASGKGAKNIQYF
>NA|TRBJ2-2|TRBV27|TRBD2
TGTGCCAGCAGTCCGGGACTAGCGGCGACTATAAACACCGGGGAGCTGTTTTTT
CASSPGLAATINTGELFF
>few|TRBJ1-1|TRBV7-9|TRBD1
TGTGCCAGCAGCTTACGGCGGGACAGGGGCCCGAACACTGAAGCTTTCTTT
CASSLRRDRGPNTEAFF